This T cell receptor beta chain was retrieved from a study of OX40 agonist ivuxolimab in advanced cancers. Sequencing used immunoSEQ multiplex PCR; TCRdb keeps in-frame clones, though not all of them. The sample consists of about 83,000 clones, around 80% of them appearing once. From germline, CDR1 is GTSNPN and CDR2 SVGIG (reference sequence). The CDR3 has 13 amino acids. V was pared by 2 bases and J by 5 bases, with 3 bases of the junction left unmatched. Sequencing used CD4+ or CD8+ T cells sorted from blood, obtained in a trial of the OX40 agonist ivuxolimab. The receptor was derived from an adult with an advanced solid tumor such as melanoma, head and neck, liver or kidney cancer. This chain joins TRBV30 and TRBJ1-2; 9 bases fit TRBD1. CDR3 loop: CAWSFGQGYGYTF. For the CDR3, the DNA is TGTGCCTGGAGTTTTGGACAGGGGTATGGCTACACCTTC. Full variable domain (outside the CDR3, taken from reference TRBV30 and TRBJ1-2): SQTIHQWPATLVQPVGSPLSLECTVEGTSNPNLYWYRQAAGRGLQLLFYSVGIGQISSEVPQNLSASRPQDRQFILSSKKLLLSDSGFYLCAWSFGQGYGYTFGSGTRLTVV.